This T cell receptor beta chain came from a study of blood T cell repertoires in COVID-19 (dated by TCRdb to 2020 to 2022). With regard to the full study: The collaborator samples originated in the United States, Italy and Spain and spanned the acute and convalescent phases of COVID-19. The prospective study material was composed of cDNA or gDNA derived from T cells, B-cell-depleted T cells, or PBMCs. The samples were drawn from the first 160 participants of the ongoing ImmuneRACE study and from about 1,200 subjects provided by 6 global collaborators. Subjects who had been exposed to COVID-19, were actively infected with it, or had recovered from it provided the deeply sampled blood TCRbeta repertoires that made up the dataset. The repertoires were made available in a free public database intended to serve as a resource for research on the immune response to SARS-CoV-2. Nearly every sample came with metadata listing a de-identified subject ID, COVID-19 status, age in years and sex. HLA class I and class II types, where available, came from metadata supplied by the sample provider rather than from assay-based typing. The paper's findings and limits, for the study overall: How much clinical and demographic metadata was included differed by source and by participant, and the metadata was provided uncurated.

On this clone itself: Its cognate antigen has yet to be identified. A junction boundary mismatches the germline segment, possibly from a read error.

The CDR3 sequence holds 15 residues, the cysteine and phenylalanine included. The DNA shown is the 45-base CDR3, in frame from base 1. Via the germline V gene (reference sequence), CDR1 is LGHDT and CDR2 YNNKEL. Collaborating institutions collected whole blood in K2EDTA tubes following their own protocols. For TCRbeta analysis, collaborators shipped samples as frozen whole blood, isolated PBMCs, or DNA extracted from either of those sample types. TCRbeta CDR3 regions were amplified from genomic DNA by means of the immunoSEQ Assay, a bias-controlled multiplex PCR. The original pipeline was this. Nucleated cell counts per sample were estimated from amplification of reference gene primers within the assay. To quantify the absolute abundance of each unique TCRbeta CDR3 rearrangement, sequence reads were collapsed and filtered. For each sample, productive Simpson clonality was calculated as the square root of Simpson's diversity index over productive rearrangements. The source is immuneACCESS, and TCRdb retained only in-frame sequences with V and J called. Part of the clones is not carried over; for the studies checked, unresolved V genes explain less than half of this, and the remainder is unexplained. V and J calls plus clone size are reproduced from that table; the DNA served to infer D and trimming. In all, the sample holds more than 80,000 clones, and approximately 80% of those were seen once. 2% to 2.5% of the sample goes to the ten largest clones.

Sequenced: peripheral blood. The TCR was taken from a woman aged 70-85 years with acute or convalescent COVID-19. The V and J segments used are TRBV3-1 (or the pseudogene TRBV3-2) and TRBJ2-2; the D gene is perhaps TRBD2, on 5 matching bases. The CDR3 corresponds to CAGSQEGSRTGELFF. The sequenced DNA is TGTGCCGGCAGCCAAGAAGGGAGTAGGACCGGGGAGCTGTTTTTT.